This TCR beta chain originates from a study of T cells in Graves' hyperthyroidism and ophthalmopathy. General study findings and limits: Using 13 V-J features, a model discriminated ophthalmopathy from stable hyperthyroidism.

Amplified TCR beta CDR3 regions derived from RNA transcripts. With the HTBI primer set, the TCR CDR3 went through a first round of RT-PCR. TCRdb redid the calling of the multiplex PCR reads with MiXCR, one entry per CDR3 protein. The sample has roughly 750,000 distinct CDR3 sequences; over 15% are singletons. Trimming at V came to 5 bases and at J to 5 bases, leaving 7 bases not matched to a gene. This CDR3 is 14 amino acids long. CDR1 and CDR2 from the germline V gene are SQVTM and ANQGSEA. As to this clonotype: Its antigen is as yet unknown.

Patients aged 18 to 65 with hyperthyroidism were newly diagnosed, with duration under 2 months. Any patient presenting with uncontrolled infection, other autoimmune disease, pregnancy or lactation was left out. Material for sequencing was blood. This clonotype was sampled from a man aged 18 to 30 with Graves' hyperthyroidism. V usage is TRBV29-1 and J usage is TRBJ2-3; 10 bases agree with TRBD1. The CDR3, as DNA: TGCAGCGTTTTGACAGGGGGCGCGGGAGATACGCAGTATTTT. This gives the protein CSVLTGGAGDTQYF.